This T cell receptor (beta chain) was found in a study of shared clonotypes between healthy human individuals (dated by TCRdb to 2020 to 2021). Study-level background: A couple of women and a few men aged 18 to 49 years were included in the cohort. The study deeply sequenced blood TCR repertoires of about 5 healthy adults to estimate repertoire size and the extent of clonotype sharing between individuals. Between about 0.8 and 9 billion PBMCs per donor were obtained by leukapheresis. For each donor, three plates each were used for CD4 naive and CD4 memory, two plates were used for CD8 naive, and one plate was used for CD8 memory. To increase sequencing depth and limit assay-specific biases, TCR repertoire library preparation and sequencing were carried out by different laboratories using diverse techniques. Results and caveats for the whole study, not just this receptor: Because the study included only a small number of donors, the genetic and exposure-history diversity represented was limited. Sampling was restricted to blood, and TCR repertoires in tissue are likely to differ from TCR repertoires in blood. Rarefaction of sorted-subset datasets indicated incomplete sequencing despite the large sequencing depth. Naive subsets generally had larger estimated clonotype richness than memory subsets did. Sharing across several donors was observed for about 4.8% of naive CD4, 3% to 3.5% of naive CD8, 2% to 2.5% of memory CD4, and around 0.4% of memory CD8 clonotypes. Pairwise subsampling led to the expectation that sequencing depth would affect the degree of clonotype sharing among donors. Clonotypes shared by all four sorted-subset donors showed higher generation probabilities than non-shared clonotypes.

Donors were healthy HIV-negative adults with no recently reported acute infections or vaccinations. Every donor was a Caucasian adult living in Nashville, Tennessee, USA. CD4+ T cells were enriched by magnetic negative selection, after which naive cells were positively selected on CD45RA and the negative fraction was taken as the memory subset. Blood was obtained by leukapheresis, after which PBMCs were separated by Ficoll-Histopaque density gradient centrifugation and cryopreserved in liquid nitrogen vapor phase. Analytical flow cytometry was used to check the purity and quantity of every magnetically sorted T cell population. Genomic DNA was isolated from every sorted fraction and measured by UV absorbance on a Nanodrop 2000c. TCR CDR3 regions were amplified from genomic DNA by multiplex PCR using the deep immunoSEQ assay. Extracted genomic DNA from each cell subset was distributed evenly across all wells of several immunoSEQ 96-well plates, and each plate was treated as a replicate. For sorted subsets, each replicate PCR was loaded with about 200 ng genomic DNA, equivalent to 25,000 to 35,000 T cell genomes. The purified libraries were quantified using a Qubit 3.0 fluorometer, sized with a Bioanalyzer 2100, and then quantified again using the KAPA Library Quantification kit. Each immunoSEQ 96-well plate was sequenced on its own single-read 150-cycle Illumina NextSeq 550 flow cell. In the original analysis: Because the immunoSEQ output included only junctional sequences and no quality scores, the filtering could not be the same as the filtering used for full-length reads. To assign V/J genes and CDR3, sequences were annotated using PyIR, a Python wrapper for IgBLAST v1.9, with IMGT germline references. Reads with weak V/J assignments (E-value above 1e-6), missing CDR3, stop codons, out-of-frame junctions, or ambiguous translated residues were removed. V3J clonotypes were defined as sequences sharing the same inferred V gene, J gene, and CDR3 amino acid sequence. Percentage overlap between repertoires was calculated by dividing the number of shared unique clonotypes by the size of the smaller repertoire. Three approaches were used to assess repertoire richness: RTK rarefaction, the Chao1 estimator, and Recon v2.1 estimates of unobserved clonotypes. For all TCRbeta clonotypes obtained by the gDNA method from four donors, generation probabilities were computed with OLGA. Drawn from immuneACCESS, this table holds only the in-frame rearrangements with V and J called that TCRdb kept. Clones are partly lost; checked studies trace under half to an unresolved V gene and leave the rest unexplained. V and J calls and clone size follow that table, whereas D and trimming were derived from the DNA. Recorded for this sample are some 2 million clones; roughly 95% of them occurred a single time. The leading ten clones occupy 0.13% of the sample.

Concerning this clone: What antigen it recognizes has not been identified. Nothing much larger sits one base from this clone, and base qualities are not available.

The CDR3 goes from the cysteine to the phenylalanine over 16 residues. Only CDR3 DNA remains: 48 bases, in frame from the first base. From V the trimming removes 3 bases and from J it removes 0 bases, while the gene matches leave 6 bases of the junction unaccounted for. The germline V gene specifies SGHRS as CDR1 and YFSETQ as CDR2. The V gene is TRBV5-1 and the J gene is TRBJ2-7, and 10 junction bases match TRBD1. This clonotype originated in a man aged 18 to 30 in good health. The sequencing input was naive CD4+ T cells sorted from blood. The cell subset or site label of this sample denotes: CD45RA+ positively selected. DNA sequence: TGCGCCAGCAGCTCGAGGGGACAGGGGAGCTCCTACGAGCAGTACTTC. The encoded protein is CASSSRGQGSSYEQYF.